Listed below are T cell receptor beta chains from one sample, sequenced in a study of blood T cell repertoires in COVID-19. The table came from immunoSEQ multiplex PCR; TCRdb's copy has only in-frame clones and leaves some out. The sample includes about 250,000 clones, approximately 83% seen only once; the top ten take approximately 15%. The sequenced sample was peripheral blood. These receptors all come from a person aged 70 to 79 with COVID-19, enrolled during active disease. The CDR3 runs from the conserved cysteine through the conserved F or W. The order of the fields is V gene, clone size, D gene, J gene, CDR3 protein, CDR3 DNA. A D gene is named only where the DNA matches it firmly. The size entry is marked missing in some rows and otherwise reads once, few, many or a size class.

v_call: TRBV6-5; clone_size: few; d_call: .; j_call: TRBJ1-1; cdr3_aa: CASREDSDTEAFF; cdr3_nt: TGTGCCAGCAGAGAGGACTCGGATACTGAAGCTTTCTTT
v_call: TRBV23-1; clone_size: .; d_call: TRBD1; j_call: TRBJ2-7; cdr3_aa: CASRSGQGAYEQYF; cdr3_nt: TGCGCCAGCAGGTCGGGACAGGGGGCCTACGAGCAGTACTTC
v_call: TRBV11-2; clone_size: .; d_call: TRBD2; j_call: TRBJ2-1; cdr3_aa: CASRLGAGDSYNEQFF; cdr3_nt: TGTGCCAGCAGACTCGGGGCGGGAGATAGCTACAATGAGCAGTTCTTC
v_call: TRBV15; clone_size: .; d_call: .; j_call: TRBJ2-7; cdr3_aa: CATSRGGSGTYEQYF; cdr3_nt: TGTGCCACCAGCAGAGGCGGAAGCGGAACCTACGAGCAGTACTTC
v_call: TRBV18; clone_size: .; d_call: .; j_call: TRBJ1-2; cdr3_aa: CASSPAGGRGYTF; cdr3_nt: TGTGCCAGCTCACCAGCGGGGGGGCGAGGCTACACCTTC
v_call: TRBV7-2; clone_size: .; d_call: TRBD2; j_call: TRBJ2-3; cdr3_aa: CASSPNSGRALVDTQYF; cdr3_nt: TGTGCCAGCAGCCCTAATAGCGGGAGGGCCTTAGTAGATACGCAGTATTTT
v_call: TRBV6-2/TRBV6-3; clone_size: many; d_call: .; j_call: TRBJ1-2; cdr3_aa: CASSPPVRGYTF; cdr3_nt: TGTGCCAGCAGTCCCCCCGTCAGGGGCTACACCTTC
v_call: TRBV6-5; clone_size: .; d_call: TRBD1; j_call: TRBJ1-1; cdr3_aa: CASIRQGTEAFF; cdr3_nt: TGTGCCAGCATCAGACAGGGTACTGAAGCTTTCTTT
v_call: TRBV6-4; clone_size: .; d_call: TRBD1; j_call: TRBJ1-1; cdr3_aa: CASSPQGGNTEAFF; cdr3_nt: TGTGCCAGCAGCCCTCAGGGGGGGAACACTGAAGCTTTCTTT
v_call: TRBV28; clone_size: few; d_call: .; j_call: TRBJ1-1; cdr3_aa: CASSLIGGNTEAFF; cdr3_nt: TGTGCCAGCTCCTTAATCGGGGGGAACACTGAAGCTTTCTTT
v_call: TRBV28; clone_size: .; d_call: .; j_call: TRBJ2-1; cdr3_aa: CASSSHYEQFF; cdr3_nt: TGTGCCAGCAGTTCCCATTATGAGCAGTTCTTC
v_call: TRBV28; clone_size: .; d_call: .; j_call: TRBJ1-1; cdr3_aa: CASSYQKAFF; cdr3_nt: TGTGCCAGCAGTTACCAGAAAGCTTTCTTT
v_call: TRBV12-3/TRBV12-4; clone_size: .; d_call: .; j_call: TRBJ1-1; cdr3_aa: CASSIKTITEAFF; cdr3_nt: TGTGCCAGCAGCATTAAGACAATCACTGAAGCTTTCTTT
v_call: TRBV5-6; clone_size: .; d_call: TRBD1; j_call: TRBJ1-1; cdr3_aa: CASSWIDRETEAFF; cdr3_nt: TGTGCCAGCAGTTGGATCGACAGGGAAACTGAAGCTTTCTTT
v_call: TRBV29-1; clone_size: .; d_call: TRBD1; j_call: TRBJ2-7; cdr3_aa: CSVVPLWTGRFEQYF; cdr3_nt: TGCAGCGTCGTACCCTTATGGACAGGGAGGTTCGAGCAGTACTTC
v_call: TRBV28; clone_size: .; d_call: TRBD1; j_call: TRBJ1-2; cdr3_aa: CASSLMAGGSYGYTF; cdr3_nt: TGTGCCAGCAGTTTAATGGCAGGGGGAAGTTATGGCTACACCTTC
v_call: TRBV2; clone_size: .; d_call: .; j_call: TRBJ1-2; cdr3_aa: CASSELPDYGYTF; cdr3_nt: TGTGCCAGCAGTGAACTACCGGACTATGGCTACACCTTC
v_call: TRBV12-3/TRBV12-4; clone_size: few; d_call: .; j_call: TRBJ1-5; cdr3_aa: CASSFGQPQHF; cdr3_nt: TGTGCCAGCAGTTTCGGTCAGCCCCAGCATTTT
v_call: TRBV24-1; clone_size: once; d_call: .; j_call: TRBJ2-1; cdr3_aa: CATSETGGLGGRSGEQFF; cdr3_nt: TGTGCCACCAGTGAAACAGGGGGTTTGGGAGGGAGATCCGGTGAGCAGTTCTTC
v_call: TRBV5-4; clone_size: .; d_call: .; j_call: TRBJ1-2; cdr3_aa: CASSLWGANYGYTF; cdr3_nt: TGTGCCAGCAGCTTATGGGGGGCTAACTATGGCTACACCTTC
v_call: TRBV21-1; clone_size: .; d_call: .; j_call: TRBJ1-2; cdr3_aa: CASSPRPRQGYYGYTF; cdr3_nt: TGTGCCAGCAGCCCGCGCCCCAGACAGGGTTACTATGGCTACACCTTC
v_call: TRBV7-2; clone_size: .; d_call: TRBD1; j_call: TRBJ1-2; cdr3_aa: CASSLRGSGQGVGGYTF; cdr3_nt: TGTGCCAGCAGCTTAAGGGGATCGGGACAGGGAGTCGGTGGCTACACCTTC
v_call: TRBV19; clone_size: .; d_call: .; j_call: TRBJ2-7; cdr3_aa: CASKRRGDYEQYF; cdr3_nt: TGTGCCAGTAAACGCAGGGGGGACTACGAGCAGTACTTC
v_call: TRBV15; clone_size: .; d_call: .; j_call: TRBJ2-1; cdr3_aa: CATSRDSPQTGTPWPENEQFF; cdr3_nt: TGTGCCACCAGCAGAGATTCGCCCCAAACAGGAACCCCTTGGCCCGAAAATGAGCAGTTCTTC
v_call: TRBV30; clone_size: .; d_call: TRBD1; j_call: TRBJ1-1; cdr3_aa: CAWTRGTGGLNTEAFF; cdr3_nt: TGTGCCTGGACTAGGGGGACAGGGGGATTGAACACTGAAGCTTTCTTT
v_call: TRBV18; clone_size: .; d_call: TRBD2; j_call: TRBJ2-1; cdr3_aa: CASSPNPSGGADYNEQFF; cdr3_nt: TGTGCCAGCTCACCTAACCCTAGCGGGGGGGCAGACTACAATGAGCAGTTCTTC
v_call: TRBV5-4; clone_size: .; d_call: .; j_call: TRBJ2-3; cdr3_aa: CASSLSWSDTQYF; cdr3_nt: TGTGCCAGCAGCTTGAGCTGGTCTGATACGCAGTATTTT
v_call: TRBV7-9; clone_size: .; d_call: TRBD2; j_call: TRBJ2-7; cdr3_aa: CASSYSGPSYEQYF; cdr3_nt: TGTGCCAGCAGCTATAGCGGGCCATCCTACGAGCAGTACTTC
v_call: TRBV7-6; clone_size: .; d_call: .; j_call: TRBJ2-2; cdr3_aa: CASSSQTPRVSPGELFF; cdr3_nt: TGTGCCAGCAGCTCTCAAACACCCAGGGTGTCCCCCGGGGAGCTGTTTTTT
v_call: TRBV7-2; clone_size: .; d_call: .; j_call: TRBJ1-5; cdr3_aa: CASSLAMAGYSNQPQHF; cdr3_nt: TGTGCCAGCAGCTTAGCGATGGCAGGTTATAGCAATCAGCCCCAGCATTTT
v_call: TRBV19; clone_size: .; d_call: .; j_call: TRBJ1-5; cdr3_aa: CASSSTGLNQPQHF; cdr3_nt: TGTGCCAGTAGTTCAACAGGGTTGAATCAGCCCCAGCATTTT
v_call: TRBV14; clone_size: .; d_call: TRBD2; j_call: TRBJ2-3; cdr3_aa: CASSRGLAGGPSSTDTQYF; cdr3_nt: TGTGCCAGCAGCCGAGGGTTAGCGGGAGGCCCCTCCTCCACAGATACGCAGTATTTT
v_call: TRBV18; clone_size: once; d_call: TRBD2; j_call: TRBJ2-7; cdr3_aa: CASSPPGTSGNSYEQYF; cdr3_nt: TGTGCCAGCTCACCTCCGGGGACTAGCGGGAACTCCTACGAGCAGTACTTC
v_call: TRBV10-1; clone_size: .; d_call: TRBD1; j_call: TRBJ1-5; cdr3_aa: CASRDGTGFSQPQHF; cdr3_nt: TGCGCCAGCAGAGACGGGACAGGGTTTAGTCAGCCCCAGCATTTT
v_call: TRBV7-8; clone_size: .; d_call: .; j_call: TRBJ1-2; cdr3_aa: CASSLQTGNLNYGYTF; cdr3_nt: TGTGCCAGCAGTCTTCAAACAGGCAACCTGAACTATGGCTACACCTTC
v_call: TRBV9; clone_size: .; d_call: .; j_call: TRBJ2-2; cdr3_aa: CASSAAGTSNTGELFF; cdr3_nt: TGTGCCAGCAGCGCCGCCGGGACTTCAAACACCGGGGAGCTGTTTTTT
v_call: TRBV5-1; clone_size: .; d_call: TRBD1; j_call: TRBJ1-4; cdr3_aa: CASKGGPNEKLFF; cdr3_nt: TGCGCCAGCAAAGGGGGCCCTAATGAAAAACTGTTTTTT
v_call: TRBV29-1; clone_size: few; d_call: TRBD2; j_call: TRBJ2-7; cdr3_aa: CSVEGSASGSYEQYF; cdr3_nt: TGCAGCGTTGAAGGTTCGGCTAGCGGGAGCTACGAGCAGTACTTC
v_call: TRBV23-1; clone_size: .; d_call: TRBD1; j_call: TRBJ2-7; cdr3_aa: CASSQRGQGPAYEQYF; cdr3_nt: TGCGCCAGCAGCCAAAGGGGACAGGGACCTGCCTACGAGCAGTACTTC
v_call: TRBV10-2; clone_size: .; d_call: .; j_call: TRBJ2-3; cdr3_aa: CASSEGAPSTDTQYF; cdr3_nt: TGCGCCAGCAGTGAAGGGGCTCCTAGCACAGATACGCAGTATTTT
v_call: TRBV30; clone_size: .; d_call: .; j_call: TRBJ1-6; cdr3_aa: CAWTGIRNSPLHF; cdr3_nt: TGTGCCTGGACAGGGATTCGGAATTCACCCCTCCACTTT
v_call: TRBV20-1; clone_size: .; d_call: .; j_call: TRBJ2-7; cdr3_aa: CSAGYSYEQYF; cdr3_nt: TGCAGTGCCGGGTACTCCTACGAGCAGTACTTC
v_call: TRBV28; clone_size: .; d_call: .; j_call: TRBJ1-1; cdr3_aa: CASSLRQASTEAFF; cdr3_nt: TGTGCCAGCAGTTTACGACAGGCATCCACTGAAGCTTTCTTT
v_call: TRBV28; clone_size: .; d_call: .; j_call: TRBJ1-2; cdr3_aa: CASSLLAGDGYTF; cdr3_nt: TGTGCCAGCAGTTTATTAGCCGGGGATGGCTACACCTTC
v_call: TRBV6-1; clone_size: .; d_call: .; j_call: TRBJ1-2; cdr3_aa: CASSEGPRNYGYTF; cdr3_nt: TGTGCCAGCAGTGAAGGGCCACGAAACTATGGCTACACCTTC
v_call: TRBV19; clone_size: .; d_call: .; j_call: TRBJ2-2; cdr3_aa: CASSINRDTGELFF; cdr3_nt: TGTGCCAGTAGTATCAACAGGGACACCGGGGAGCTGTTTTTT
v_call: TRBV7-2; clone_size: .; d_call: TRBD2; j_call: TRBJ2-3; cdr3_aa: CASRALAGGPGDTQYF; cdr3_nt: TGTGCCAGCAGAGCCTTAGCGGGAGGGCCGGGTGATACGCAGTATTTT
v_call: TRBV7-8; clone_size: once; d_call: .; j_call: TRBJ1-5; cdr3_aa: CASSLGSSAGQPQHF; cdr3_nt: TGTGCCAGCAGCTTAGGGTCGTCCGCGGGCCAGCCCCAGCATTTT
v_call: TRBV5-1; clone_size: .; d_call: .; j_call: TRBJ2-5; cdr3_aa: CASSQNTGSQETQYF; cdr3_nt: TGCGCCAGCAGCCAAAACACAGGGTCCCAAGAGACCCAGTACTTC
v_call: TRBV7-8; clone_size: .; d_call: .; j_call: TRBJ2-1; cdr3_aa: CASSPAGLGYNEQFF; cdr3_nt: TGTGCCAGCAGCCCTGCGGGATTGGGCTACAATGAGCAGTTCTTC
v_call: TRBV5-1; clone_size: .; d_call: .; j_call: TRBJ2-2; cdr3_aa: CASIQGTTFTGELFF; cdr3_nt: TGCGCCAGCATTCAGGGGACTACCTTCACCGGGGAGCTGTTTTTT